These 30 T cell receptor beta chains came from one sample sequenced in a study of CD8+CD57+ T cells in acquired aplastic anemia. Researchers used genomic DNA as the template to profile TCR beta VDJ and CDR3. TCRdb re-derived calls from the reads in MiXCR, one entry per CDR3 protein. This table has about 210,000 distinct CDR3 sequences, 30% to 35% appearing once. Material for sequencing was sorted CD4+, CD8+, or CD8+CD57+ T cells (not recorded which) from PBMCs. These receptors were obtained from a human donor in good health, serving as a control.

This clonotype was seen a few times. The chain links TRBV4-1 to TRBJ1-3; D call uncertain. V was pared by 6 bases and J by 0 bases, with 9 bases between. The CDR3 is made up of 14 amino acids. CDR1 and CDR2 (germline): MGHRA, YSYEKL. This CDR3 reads CASSQFSSGNTIYF. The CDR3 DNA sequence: TGCGCCAGCAGTCAATTCAGCTCTGGAAACACCATATATTTT.

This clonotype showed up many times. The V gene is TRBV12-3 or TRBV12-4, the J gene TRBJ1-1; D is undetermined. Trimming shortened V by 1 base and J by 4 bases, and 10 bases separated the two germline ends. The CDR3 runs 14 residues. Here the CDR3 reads CASSLVRSRTEAFF. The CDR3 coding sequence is TGTGCCAGCAGTTTAGTCCGGTCTCGCACTGAAGCTTTCTTT.

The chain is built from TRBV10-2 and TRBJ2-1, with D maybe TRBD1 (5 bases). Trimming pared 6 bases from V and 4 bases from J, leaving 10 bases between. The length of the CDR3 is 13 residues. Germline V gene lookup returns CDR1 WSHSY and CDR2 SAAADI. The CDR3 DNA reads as TGCGCCAGCAGGGGGCTGGAATACAATGAGCAGTTCTTC. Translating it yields CASRGLEYNEQFF.

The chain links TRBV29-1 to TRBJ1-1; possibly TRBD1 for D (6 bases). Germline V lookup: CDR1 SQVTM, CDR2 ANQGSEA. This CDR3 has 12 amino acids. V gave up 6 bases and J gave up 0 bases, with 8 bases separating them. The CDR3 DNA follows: TGCAGCGTCCAGGGGATGAACACTGAAGCTTTCTTT. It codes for CSVQGMNTEAFF.

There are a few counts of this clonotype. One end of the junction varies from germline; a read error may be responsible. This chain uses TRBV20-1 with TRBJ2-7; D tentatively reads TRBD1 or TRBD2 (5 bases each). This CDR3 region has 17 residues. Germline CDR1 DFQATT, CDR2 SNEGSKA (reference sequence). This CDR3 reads CNARDPSLVSRDGEQYF. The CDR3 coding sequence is TGCAATGCTAGAGATCCTAGTCTGGTATCCCGGGACGGAGAGCAGTACTTC.

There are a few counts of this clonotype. CDR3 coding DNA: TGTGCCAGCTCACCAGCACCTAACAGCTATGGCTACACCTTC. The encoded protein is CASSPAPNSYGYTF. The chain joins TRBV18 to TRBJ1-2; no firm D call. Trimming stripped 2 bases from V and 4 bases from J, with 11 bases between. This CDR3 spans 14 amino acids. The germline V gene encodes CDR1 KGHSH and CDR2 LQKENI.

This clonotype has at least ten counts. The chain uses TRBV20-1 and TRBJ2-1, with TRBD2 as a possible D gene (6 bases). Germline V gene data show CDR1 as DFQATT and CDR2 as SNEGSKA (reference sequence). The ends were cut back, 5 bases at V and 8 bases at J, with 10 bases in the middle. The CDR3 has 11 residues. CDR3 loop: CSALSGDEQFF. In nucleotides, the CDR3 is TGCAGTGCTCTATCGGGGGATGAGCAGTTCTTC.

DNA of the CDR3: TGTGCCAGTAGTATCGGAGGGTGGGATTACGGCTACACCTTC. Translating it yields CASSIGGWDYGYTF. This sequence joins TRBV19 and TRBJ1-2, with unresolved D. Deletions cut 3 bases from V and 8 bases from J, with 16 bases between. Germline CDR1 is LNHDA and CDR2 is SQIVND (reference sequence). The CDR3 contains 14 residues.

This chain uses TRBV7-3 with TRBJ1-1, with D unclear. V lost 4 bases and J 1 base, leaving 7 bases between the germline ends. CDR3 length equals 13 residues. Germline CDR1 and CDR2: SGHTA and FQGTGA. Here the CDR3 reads CASSSDSNTEAFF. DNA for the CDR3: TGTGCCAGCAGCTCCGATTCGAACACTGAAGCTTTCTTT.

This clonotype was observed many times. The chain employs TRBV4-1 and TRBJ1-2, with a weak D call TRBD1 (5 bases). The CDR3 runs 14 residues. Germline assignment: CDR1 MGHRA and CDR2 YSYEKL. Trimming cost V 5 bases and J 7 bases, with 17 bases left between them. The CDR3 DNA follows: TGCGCCAGCAGCATGGTGGGGGAGGACGGTGGCTACACCTTC. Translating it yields CASSMVGEDGGYTF.

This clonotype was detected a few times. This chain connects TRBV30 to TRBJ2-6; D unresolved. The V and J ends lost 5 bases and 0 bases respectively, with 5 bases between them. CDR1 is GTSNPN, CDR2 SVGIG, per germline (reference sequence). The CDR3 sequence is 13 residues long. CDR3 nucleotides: TGTGCCTGGGGCCGCTCTGGGGCCAACGTCCTGACTTTC. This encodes CAWGRSGANVLTF.

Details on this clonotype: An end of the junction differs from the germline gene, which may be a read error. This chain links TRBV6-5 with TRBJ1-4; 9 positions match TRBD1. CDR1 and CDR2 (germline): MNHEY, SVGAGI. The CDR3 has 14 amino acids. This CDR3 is CASSWTGANEELFF. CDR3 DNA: TGTGCCAGCAGTTGGACAGGGGCGAATGAAGAACTGTTTTTT.

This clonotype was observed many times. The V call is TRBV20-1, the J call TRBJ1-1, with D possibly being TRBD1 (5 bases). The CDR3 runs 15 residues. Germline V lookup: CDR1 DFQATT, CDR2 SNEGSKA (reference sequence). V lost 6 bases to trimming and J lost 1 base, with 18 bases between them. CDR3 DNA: TGCAGTGCGAGGGACCGACGGGGGACGAACACTGAAGCTTTCTTT. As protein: CSARDRRGTNTEAFF.

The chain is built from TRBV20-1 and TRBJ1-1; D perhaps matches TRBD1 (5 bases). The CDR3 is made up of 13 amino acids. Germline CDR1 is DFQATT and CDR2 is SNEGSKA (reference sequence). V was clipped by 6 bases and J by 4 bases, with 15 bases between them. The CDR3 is CSAPGPGGTEAFF. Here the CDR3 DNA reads TGCAGTGCCCCCGGACCCGGGGGCACTGAAGCTTTCTTT.

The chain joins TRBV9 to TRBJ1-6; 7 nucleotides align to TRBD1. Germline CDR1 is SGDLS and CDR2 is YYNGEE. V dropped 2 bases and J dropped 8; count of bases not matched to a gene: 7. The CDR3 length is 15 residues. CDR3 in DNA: TGTGCCAGCAGCGTTAAACAGGGGATCGATTCACCCCTCCACTTT. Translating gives CASSVKQGIDSPLHF.

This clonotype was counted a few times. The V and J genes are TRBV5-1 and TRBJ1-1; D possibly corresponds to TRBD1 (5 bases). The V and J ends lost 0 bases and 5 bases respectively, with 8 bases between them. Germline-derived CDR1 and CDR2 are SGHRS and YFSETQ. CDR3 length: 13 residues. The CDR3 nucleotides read TGCGCCAGCAGCTTGGGGTGGGGGACTGAAGCTTTCTTT. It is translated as CASSLGWGTEAFF. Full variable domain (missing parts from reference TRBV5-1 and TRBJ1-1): KAGVTQTPRYLIKTRGQQVTLSCSPISGHRSVSWYQQTPGQGLQFLFEYFSETQRNKGNFPGRFSGRQFSNSRSEMNVSTLELGDSALYLCASSLGWGTEAFFGQGTRLTVV.

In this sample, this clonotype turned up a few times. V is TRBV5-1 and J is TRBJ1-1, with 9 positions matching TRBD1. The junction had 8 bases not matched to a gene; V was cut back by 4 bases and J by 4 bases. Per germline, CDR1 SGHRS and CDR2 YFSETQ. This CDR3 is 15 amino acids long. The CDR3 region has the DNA TGCGCCAGCAGCAGAGAGACAGGGGGAATCACTGAAGCTTTCTTT. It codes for CASSRETGGITEAFF.

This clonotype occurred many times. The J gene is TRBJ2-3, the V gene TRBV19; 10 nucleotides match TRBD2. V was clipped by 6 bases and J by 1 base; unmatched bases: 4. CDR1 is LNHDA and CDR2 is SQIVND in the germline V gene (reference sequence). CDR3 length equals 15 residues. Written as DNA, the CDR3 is TGTGCCAGTAGAGCTAGCGGGGGCCGCACAGATACGCAGTATTTT. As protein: CASRASGGRTDTQYF.

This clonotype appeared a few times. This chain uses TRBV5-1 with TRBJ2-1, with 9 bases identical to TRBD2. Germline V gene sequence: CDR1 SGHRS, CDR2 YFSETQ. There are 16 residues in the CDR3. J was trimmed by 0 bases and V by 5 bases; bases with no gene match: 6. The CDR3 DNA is TGCGCCAGCAGGACGAATAGCGGGAGCTCCTACAATGAGCAGTTCTTC. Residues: CASRTNSGSSYNEQFF.

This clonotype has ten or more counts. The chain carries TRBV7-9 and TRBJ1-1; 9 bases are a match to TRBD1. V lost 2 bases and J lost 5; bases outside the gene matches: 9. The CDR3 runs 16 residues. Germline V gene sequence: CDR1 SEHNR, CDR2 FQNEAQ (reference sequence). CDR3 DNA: TGTGCCAGCAGCTTACATTACAGGGGGCTCGGTACTGAAGCTTTCTTT. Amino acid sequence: CASSLHYRGLGTEAFF.

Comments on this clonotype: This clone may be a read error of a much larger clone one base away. This CDR3 is CASTQDREMNTEAFF. In DNA, the CDR3 is TGTGCCAGCACTCAGGACAGGGAGATGAACACTGAAGCTTTCTTT. This chain links TRBV25-1 with TRBJ1-1; 8 nucleotides match TRBD1. The CDR3 runs 15 residues. Germline V CDR1 and CDR2: MGHDK, SYGVNS. Losses at the gene ends were 7 bases for V and 0 bases for J; bases not matched to a gene: 7.

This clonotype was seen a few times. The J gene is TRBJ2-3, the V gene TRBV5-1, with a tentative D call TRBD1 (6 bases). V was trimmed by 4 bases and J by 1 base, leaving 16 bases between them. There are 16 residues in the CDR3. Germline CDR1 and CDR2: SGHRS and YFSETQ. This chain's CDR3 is CASSPPFGGGTDTQYF. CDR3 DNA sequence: TGCGCCAGCAGCCCCCCCTTTGGGGGCGGCACAGATACGCAGTATTTT.

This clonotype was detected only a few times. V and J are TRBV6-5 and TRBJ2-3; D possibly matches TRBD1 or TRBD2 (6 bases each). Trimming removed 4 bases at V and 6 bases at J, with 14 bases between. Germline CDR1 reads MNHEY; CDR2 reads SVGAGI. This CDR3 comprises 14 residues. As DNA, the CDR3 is TGTGCCAGCAGTTTGGGGGGCCCCTCTGATACGCAGTATTTT. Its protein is CASSLGGPSDTQYF.

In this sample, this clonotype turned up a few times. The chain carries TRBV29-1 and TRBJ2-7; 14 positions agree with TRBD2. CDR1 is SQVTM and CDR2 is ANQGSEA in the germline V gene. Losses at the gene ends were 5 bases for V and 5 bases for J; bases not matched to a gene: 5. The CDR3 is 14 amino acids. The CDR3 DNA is TGCAGCGTTATGACTAGCGGGAGGGCTCACGAGCAGTACTTC. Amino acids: CSVMTSGRAHEQYF.

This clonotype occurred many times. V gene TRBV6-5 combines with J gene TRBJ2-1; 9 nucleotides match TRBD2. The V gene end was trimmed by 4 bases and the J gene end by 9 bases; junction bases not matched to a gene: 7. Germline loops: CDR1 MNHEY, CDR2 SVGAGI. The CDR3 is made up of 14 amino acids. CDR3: CASSLAGGLGEQFF. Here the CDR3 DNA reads TGTGCCAGCAGTTTGGCGGGAGGGCTCGGTGAGCAGTTCTTC.

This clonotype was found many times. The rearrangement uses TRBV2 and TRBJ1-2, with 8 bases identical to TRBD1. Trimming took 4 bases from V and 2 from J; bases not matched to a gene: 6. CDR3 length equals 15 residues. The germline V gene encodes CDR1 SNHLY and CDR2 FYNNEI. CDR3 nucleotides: TGTGCCAGCAGTGGCGGACAGGGTGCAAACTATGGCTACACCTTC. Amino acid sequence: CASSGGQGANYGYTF.

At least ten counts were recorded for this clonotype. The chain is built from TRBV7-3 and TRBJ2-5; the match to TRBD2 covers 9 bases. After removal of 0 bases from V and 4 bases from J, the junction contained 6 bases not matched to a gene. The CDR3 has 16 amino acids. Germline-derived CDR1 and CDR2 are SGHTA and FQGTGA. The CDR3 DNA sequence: TGTGCCAGCAGCTTAACCAGCGGGGGGTCGTTAGAGACCCAGTACTTC. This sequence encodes CASSLTSGGSLETQYF.

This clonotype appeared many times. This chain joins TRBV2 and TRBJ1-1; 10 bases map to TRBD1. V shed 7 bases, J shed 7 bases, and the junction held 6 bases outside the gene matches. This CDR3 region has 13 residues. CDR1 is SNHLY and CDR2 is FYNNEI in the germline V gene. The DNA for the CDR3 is TGTGCCAGCATCCGGGACAGGGGCAATGAAGCTTTCTTT. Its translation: CASIRDRGNEAFF.

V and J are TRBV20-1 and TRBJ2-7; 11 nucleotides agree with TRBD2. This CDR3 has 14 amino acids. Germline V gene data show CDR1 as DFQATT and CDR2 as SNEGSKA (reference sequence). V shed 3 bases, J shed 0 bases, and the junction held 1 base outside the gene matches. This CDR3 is CSARGTSGSYEQYF. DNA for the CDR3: TGCAGTGCTAGGGGGACTAGCGGCTCCTACGAGCAGTACTTC.

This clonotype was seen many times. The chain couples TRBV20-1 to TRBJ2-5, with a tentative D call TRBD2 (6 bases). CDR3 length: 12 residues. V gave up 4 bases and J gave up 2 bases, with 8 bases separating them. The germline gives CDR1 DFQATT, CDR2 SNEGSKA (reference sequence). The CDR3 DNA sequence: TGCAGTGCTACCCGGGGGCAAGAGACCCAGTACTTC. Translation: CSATRGQETQYF.